This T cell receptor beta chain is drawn from a study of shared clonotypes between healthy human individuals. Of note for this clone: Antigen unknown.

General study results and limits: Genetic and exposure-history diversity was limited by the small donor number.

There are 13 residues in the CDR3. Germline CDR1 and CDR2: LNHDA and SQIVND (reference sequence). Trimming removed 6 bases at V and 4 bases at J, with 13 bases between. Repertoires were generated with immunoSEQ multiplex PCR, while TCRdb's copy carries only in-frame clones and drops some. The data hold about 2.4 million clones, with under 95% observed a single time. This receptor was obtained from a young man in good health. Some clones in this sample may be carry-over from other donors' samples. The gene calls are TRBV19 and TRBJ2-7; D is ambiguous. Sequencing used naive CD4+ T cells from PBMCs. Regarding subset: CD45RA+ positively selected. CDR3 nucleotide sequence: TGTGCCAGTAGCCCATCGGCTGGGTACGAGCAGTACTTC. Its protein product is CASSPSAGYEQYF.